This T cell receptor (beta chain) is drawn from a study of lymphopenia after photon versus proton radiotherapy. The method was immunoSEQ multiplex PCR; TCRdb's version includes in-frame clones alone and lacks a portion of them. The table lists more than 15,000 clones, just under 85% of them singletons, with 2.9% in the top ten. This CDR3 contains 17 residues. Germline assignment: CDR1 SGDLS and CDR2 YYNGEE. Trimming cost V 0 bases and J 6 bases, with 18 bases left between them. General study results and limits: A bigger post-nadir fall in TCR diversity correlated inversely with survival time in deceased patients. Photon-treated patients lost naive T cells and TCR diversity; proton-treated stayed stable. Authors raise, but do not show, better survival with proton therapy. Oligoclonal CD8+ Temra expansion after nadir drove photon patients' diversity drop.

This clone turned up a few times. Its target is not known. The chain is built from TRBV9 and TRBJ1-4; D remains unclear. The sequence was collected from a woman between 45 and 65 years old with pancreatic cancer. The sequences come from peripheral blood, collected from a patient treated with photon-based radiotherapy. The CDR3 region has the DNA TGTGCCAGCAGCGTAGAGGCTAGCCCCTTCATCCATGAAAAACTGTTTTTT. As protein: CASSVEASPFIHEKLFF.